This T cell receptor beta chain was found in a study of identical twins. The study, taken as a whole, reports: The more abundant beta clonotypes in cord blood had fewer insertions, and memory repertoires did not show this. Zero-insertion results could be subject to partial confounding by invariant MAIT and iNKT cells.

In the case of this clonotype: Its cognate antigen is unknown.

The CDR3 totals 16 residues. V was pared by 4 bases and J by 2 bases, with 9 bases of the junction left unmatched. Germline-derived CDR1 and CDR2 are ENHRY and SYGVKD. TCRdb re-called the 5' RACE reads with MiXCR, one entry per CDR3 protein. The sample holds roughly 150,000 distinct CDR3 sequences, roughly 3.3% seen once. The rearrangement links TRBV10-3 to TRBJ2-3, with 7 bases matching TRBD2. This clonotype was sampled from a man aged 18 to 29 in good health. The material sequenced was memory T cells sorted from blood. The CDR3: CAISVSGTTPTDTQYF. Here the CDR3 DNA reads TGTGCCATCAGTGTTTCCGGGACTACACCCACAGATACGCAGTATTTT.